The following is a TCR beta chain sequence with its context. The target antigen is unknown. These data come from a study of CD8+CD57+ T cells in acquired aplastic anemia. Study in general: The study obtained an average of about 3.1 ug of DNA from sorted CD4+ and CD8+ cells.

The CDR3 extends over 11 amino acids. Germline loops: CDR1 DFQATT, CDR2 SNEGSKA (reference sequence). V was trimmed by 3 bases and J by 5 bases, leaving 7 bases between them. For CDR3 and TCR beta VDJ profiling, genomic DNA was the template used. One entry per CDR3 protein results from TCRdb running MiXCR on the reads. The sample lists about 190,000 distinct CDR3 sequences, around 59% occurring once. General study points: Researchers reported that CD8+ Simpson's diversity was not significantly different in patients versus controls.

This clonotype was obtained from a human donor in good health, serving as a control. The gene calls are TRBV20-1 and TRBJ1-2; no reliable D call. The sample taken for sequencing was sorted CD4+, CD8+, or CD8+CD57+ T cells (not recorded which) from PBMCs. This chain's CDR3 is CSARAGYGYTF. The CDR3 DNA sequence: TGCAGTGCTAGGGCGGGGTATGGCTACACCTTC.